This record concerns one T cell receptor beta chain sequence. J lost 5 bases, V lost 0 bases, and 6 bases had no gene match. This CDR3 is built from 15 residues. CDR1 KGHSH and CDR2 LQKENI come from the germline V gene. This sample is part of a study of control samples from healthy donors and cancer patients. Method: immunoSEQ multiplex PCR; TCRdb's copy keeps in-frame clones and lacks some. In the table there are 150,000 to 200,000 clones, 90% to 95% of which are singletons. The sequencing sample was made of blood. This clonotype was sampled from a woman under 40 in good health. This chain uses TRBV18 with TRBJ1-1; 7 bases align to TRBD1. The CDR3 here is CASSPPEGARTEAFF. The CDR3 DNA is TGTGCCAGCTCACCACCAGAGGGGGCGCGGACTGAAGCTTTCTTT.